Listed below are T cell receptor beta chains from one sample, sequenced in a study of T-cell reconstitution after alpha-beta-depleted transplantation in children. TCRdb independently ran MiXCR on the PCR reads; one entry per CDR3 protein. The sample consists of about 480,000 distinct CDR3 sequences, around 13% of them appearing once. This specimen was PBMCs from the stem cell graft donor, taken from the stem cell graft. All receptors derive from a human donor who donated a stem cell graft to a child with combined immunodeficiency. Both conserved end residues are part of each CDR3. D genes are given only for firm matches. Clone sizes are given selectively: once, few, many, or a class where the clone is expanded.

CSGGGRDIYGYTF	TGCAGTGGGGGGGGGAGGGATATCTATGGCTACACCTTC	NA	TRBV20-1	TRBJ1-2	NA
CASSHPFEGVIYEQFF	TGTGCCAGCAGTCACCCGTTTGAGGGAGTTATCTATGAGCAGTTCTTC	few	TRBV27	TRBJ2-1	NA
CASSLAQRQGNTGELFF	TGTGCCAGCAGCTTAGCCCAAAGACAGGGCAACACCGGGGAGCTGTTTTTT	few	TRBV7-9	TRBJ2-2	TRBD1
CATSRAQGSSYEQYF	TGTGCCACCAGCAGAGCTCAGGGATCCTCCTACGAGCAGTACTTC	NA	TRBV15	TRBJ2-7	NA
CSASGEPYEQYF	TGCAGTGCTAGCGGGGAACCCTACGAGCAGTACTTC	few	TRBV20-1	TRBJ2-7	NA
CSVSGETQYF	TGCAGCGTTTCCGGGGAGACCCAGTACTTC	NA	TRBV29-1	TRBJ2-5	NA
CASSLGHRSHQPQHF	TGTGCCAGCAGCTTAGGCCACAGGAGCCATCAGCCCCAGCATTTT	few	TRBV7-9	TRBJ1-5	NA
CASSLHLVSGDTQYF	TGTGCCAGCTCACTTCATCTTGTTTCGGGCGATACGCAGTATTTT	few	TRBV18	TRBJ2-3	NA
CASSQGWQITDTQYF	TGCGCCAGCAGCCAAGGATGGCAGATTACAGATACGCAGTATTTT	many	TRBV4-3	TRBJ2-3	NA
CASSLLVNEQFF	TGTGCCAGCAGCCTCCTGGTCAATGAGCAGTTCTTC	NA	TRBV7-2	TRBJ2-1	NA
CASSTGLAAGEQYF	TGTGCCAGCAGTACAGGACTAGCGGCGGGGGAGCAGTACTTC	many	TRBV6-1	TRBJ2-7	TRBD2
CAISEGVHGYTF	TGTGCCATCAGTGAGGGAGTCCATGGCTACACCTTC	NA	TRBV10-3	TRBJ1-2	NA
CSAPAEIIQYF	TGCAGTGCCCCGGCGGAGATCATTCAGTACTTC	few	TRBV20-1	TRBJ2-4	NA
CASRTAPSTDTQYF	TGTGCCTCGCGGACAGCGCCTAGCACAGATACGCAGTATTTT	NA	TRBV30	TRBJ2-3	NA
CATSRRRSSYEQYF	TGTGCCACCAGCAGAAGGAGGAGCTCCTACGAGCAGTACTTC	few	TRBV15	TRBJ2-7	NA
CASSPQPSLAKNIQYF	TGTGCCAGCAGTCCACAACCTTCTCTAGCCAAAAACATTCAGTACTTC	few	TRBV2	TRBJ2-4	NA
CASSQDQLEPGYQPQHF	TGCGCCAGCAGCCAAGATCAACTAGAGCCGGGCTATCAGCCCCAGCATTTT	few	TRBV4-3	TRBJ1-5	NA
CASSQGILGAGANVLTF	TGTGCCAGCAGCCAAGGCATTTTGGGGGCTGGGGCCAACGTCCTGACTTTC	NA	TRBV14	TRBJ2-6	NA
CASSYGAAGSYNEQFF	TGCGCCAGCAGCTACGGGGCCGCCGGCTCCTACAATGAGCAGTTCTTC	NA	TRBV5-1	TRBJ2-1	NA
CATGTGQSGNTIYF	TGTGCCACCGGGACAGGACAATCTGGAAACACCATATATTTT	few	TRBV5-6	TRBJ1-3	TRBD1
CASRQGFSNQPQHF	TGTGCCAGCAGACAGGGTTTTAGCAATCAGCCCCAGCATTTT	NA	TRBV12-3/TRBV12-4	TRBJ1-5	NA
CASIGTGVRNTQYF	TGTGCCAGCATCGGGACAGGGGTGCGTAATACGCAGTATTTT	many	TRBV5-5	TRBJ2-3	TRBD1
CASSLGYRDAIYEQYF	TGTGCCAGCAGCTTAGGGTACCGGGACGCCATTTACGAGCAGTACTTC	NA	TRBV7-2	TRBJ2-7	NA
CASSRSGGTQYF	TGTGCCAGCAGTCGATCAGGGGGTACGCAGTATTTT	many	TRBV12-3/TRBV12-4	TRBJ2-3	TRBD1
CASSQDGIRPSLGGNTIYF	TGCGCCAGCAGCCAAGATGGTATTCGGCCATCCCTCGGTGGAAACACCATATATTTT	few	TRBV4-1	TRBJ1-3	NA
CASSFNTGEQFF	TGTGCCAGCAGCTTCAACACGGGTGAGCAGTTCTTC	NA	TRBV7-2	TRBJ2-1	NA
CSARDLAGVSNTQYF	TGCAGTGCTAGAGATCTAGCGGGAGTTTCGAATACGCAGTATTTT	NA	TRBV20-1	TRBJ2-3	TRBD2
CASSLGSVFYEQYF	TGTGCCAGCAGCCTTGGGTCGGTTTTTTACGAGCAGTACTTC	NA	TRBV3-1	TRBJ2-7	NA
CATSDGPDSSYEQYF	TGTGCCACCAGTGATGGCCCTGACAGCTCCTACGAGCAGTACTTC	few	TRBV24-1	TRBJ2-7	NA
CASSLGPSTTNTGELFF	TGCGCCAGCAGCTTGGGACCGAGTACAACGAACACCGGGGAGCTGTTTTTT	NA	TRBV5-1	TRBJ2-2	NA
CATSDLGQYNEQFF	TGTGCCACCAGTGATTTGGGACAGTACAATGAGCAGTTCTTC	few	TRBV24-1	TRBJ2-1	NA
CSVQTGGNTEAFF	TGCAGCGTCCAGACCGGGGGAAACACTGAAGCTTTCTTT	few	TRBV29-1	TRBJ1-1	NA
CATSAYPPTSGRAWADTGELFF	TGTGCCACCAGCGCCTATCCTCCAACTAGCGGGAGGGCCTGGGCGGACACCGGGGAGCTGTTTTTT	few	TRBV15	TRBJ2-2	TRBD2
CSGLWGGRGTEAFF	TGCAGCGGCCTTTGGGGGGGGCGAGGGACTGAAGCTTTCTTT	few	TRBV29-1	TRBJ1-1	NA
CASSPIYRADYEQYF	TGTGCCAGCTCACCAATTTACAGGGCTGACTACGAGCAGTACTTC	NA	TRBV18	TRBJ2-7	NA
CASSRQSDLGTYTDTQYF	TGTGCCAGCAGTAGACAGTCGGACCTGGGGACTTACACAGATACGCAGTATTTT	NA	TRBV6-5	TRBJ2-3	NA
CASSLSGSEAFF	TGTGCCAGCAGTTTATCGGGCAGTGAAGCTTTCTTT	many	TRBV12-3/TRBV12-4	TRBJ1-1	NA
CASSLRTGMDTQYF	TGTGCCAGCAGCCTGAGGACAGGGATGGATACGCAGTATTTT	few	TRBV5-5	TRBJ2-3	TRBD1
CASTSDGQNSPLHF	TGTGCCAGCACCTCAGACGGGCAAAATTCACCCCTCCACTTT	few	TRBV12-3/TRBV12-4	TRBJ1-6	NA
CASSPQGVRVRSETQYF	TGTGCCAGCAGTCCCCAGGGGGTGAGGGTACGATCAGAGACCCAGTACTTC	many	TRBV6-1	TRBJ2-5	TRBD1
CSARKGQGRVEAFF	TGCAGCGCTAGGAAAGGACAGGGGAGGGTTGAGGCTTTCTTT	many	TRBV29-1	TRBJ1-1	TRBD1
CASSFRTAYF	TGTGCCAGCAGTTTCAGGACTGCGTACTTC	many	TRBV12-3/TRBV12-4	TRBJ2-5	NA
CASSQATGGADTQYF	TGTGCCAGCAGTCAGGCGACAGGGGGAGCAGATACGCAGTATTTT	few	TRBV27	TRBJ2-3	TRBD1
CASSFGLAVDNEQFF	TGCGCCAGCAGCTTTGGGCTAGCCGTTGACAATGAGCAGTTCTTC	many	TRBV5-1	TRBJ2-1	NA
CASSTSGGADEQFF	TGTGCCAGCAGCACTAGCGGGGGGGCGGATGAGCAGTTCTTC	NA	TRBV6-4	TRBJ2-1	TRBD2
CASSPNGNTIYF	TGTGCCAGCAGCCCTAATGGAAACACCATATATTTT	NA	TRBV12-3/TRBV12-4	TRBJ1-3	NA
CASSFSGIANYGYTF	TGTGCCAGCAGTTTTTCGGGCATCGCTAACTATGGCTACACCTTC	NA	TRBV12-3/TRBV12-4	TRBJ1-2	NA
CAWSAGTFSYNSPLHF	TGTGCCTGGAGTGCTGGGACATTCTCCTATAATTCACCCCTCCACTTT	NA	TRBV30	TRBJ1-6	NA
CAITPSSLSSYEQYF	TGTGCCATCACCCCCAGCTCATTAAGCTCCTACGAGCAGTACTTC	NA	TRBV10-3	TRBJ2-7	NA
CASSYQMHTQYF	TGTGCCAGCAGCTATCAGATGCATACGCAGTATTTT	many	TRBV12-3/TRBV12-4	TRBJ2-3	NA
CASSRGRYSSNQPQHF	TGTGCCAGCAGTCGGGGGCGGTACAGCAGCAATCAGCCCCAGCATTTT	NA	TRBV6-5	TRBJ1-5	NA
CASRATGGGNTEAFF	TGTGCCAGCAGGGCGACAGGGGGTGGTAACACTGAAGCTTTCTTT	few	TRBV2	TRBJ1-1	TRBD1
CASSVGSINYGYTF	TGTGCCAGCAGCGTAGGGAGTATAAACTATGGCTACACCTTC	few	TRBV9	TRBJ1-2	NA
CASSLGDNLHYEQYF	TGCGCCAGCAGCTTGGGAGACAACTTGCACTACGAGCAGTACTTC	NA	TRBV5-1	TRBJ2-7	NA
CSVEDLVGGEKLFF	TGCAGCGTTGAAGATTTGGTGGGAGGGGAAAAACTGTTTTTT	few	TRBV29-1	TRBJ1-4	NA
CASSQGGTTTDTQYF	TGCGCCAGCAGCCAAGGCGGGACTACCACAGATACGCAGTATTTT	many	TRBV4-3	TRBJ2-3	TRBD2
CASSPRTGMREQYF	TGTGCCAGCAGCCCCCGGACAGGGATGCGGGAGCAGTACTTC	NA	TRBV11-2	TRBJ2-7	TRBD1